One sample yielded the 20 T cell receptor beta chains listed below, sequenced in a study of shared clonotypes between healthy human individuals (dated by TCRdb to 2018 to 2020). The library was obtained by the immunoSEQ multiplex PCR assay. This immuneACCESS table, as held by TCRdb, lists in-frame sequences with V and J called but not all clones. Of the missing ones, under half trace to an unresolved V gene in checked studies; the others have no known cause. A total of roughly 700,000 clones appear in this sample, roughly 70% of them only once. The ten largest clones represent approximately 1.8% of the sample. The source material was memory CD4+ T cells sorted from blood. Reading the label with the study, this specimen's cell subset or site is: CD45RA-negative fraction. The source is a woman under 40 in good health.

This clone was recorded only once. The chain carries TRBV9 and TRBJ2-5; TRBD1 is a possible D gene (7 bases). CDR1 is SGDLS and CDR2 is YYNGEE in the germline V gene. The CDR3 spans 14 residues. Trimming stripped 5 bases from V and 4 bases from J, with 15 bases between. The CDR3 loop reads CASSRTQGGETQYF. The CDR3 DNA sequence: TGTGCCAGCAGTCGTACTCAGGGGGGAGAGACCCAGTACTTC.

This clone was counted between two and nine times. Here the CDR3 reads CASSGYRGIEEKLFF. Written as DNA, the CDR3 is TGTGCCAGTAGTGGGTATCGGGGGATCGAGGAAAAACTGTTTTTT. The V call is TRBV19, the J call TRBJ1-4; a weak D match, TRBD1 (5 bases). The CDR3 loop spans 15 amino acids. The V gene lost 5 bases and the J gene lost 8 bases, with 18 bases spanning the gap. Germline V gene sequence: CDR1 LNHDA, CDR2 SQIVND (reference sequence).

This clone was picked up one time. The chain has TRBV19 and TRBJ2-7; the D gene is possibly TRBD2 (6 bases). V gave up 5 bases and J gave up 2 bases, with 19 bases separating them. This CDR3 is 16 amino acids long. CDR1 and CDR2 (germline): LNHDA, SQIVND (reference sequence). The CDR3 here is CASSSRREIAAYEQYF. The CDR3 DNA follows: TGTGCCAGTAGTTCAAGGCGGGAAATCGCGGCCTACGAGCAGTACTTC.

This clone has only one observation. CDR3 in amino acids: CASSNGDSGANVLTF. CDR3 sequence (DNA): TGTGCCAGCAGCAATGGGGACTCTGGGGCCAACGTCCTGACTTTC. The V gene is TRBV21-1, the J gene TRBJ2-6. TRBV21-1 represents a pseudogene. The length of the CDR3 is 15 residues.

The CDR3 DNA reads as TGTGCCAGCAGTTACTCGGGACACGGTCAGCCCCAGCATTTT. Translated: CASSYSGHGQPQHF. The chain carries TRBV6-5 and TRBJ1-5; D is possibly TRBD1 (6 bases). The CDR3 sequence is 14 residues long. Looked up from germline, CDR1 is MNHEY and CDR2 is SVGAGI. V was shortened by 0 bases and J by 6 bases, with 9 bases between the two germline ends.

This clone was counted only a few times. The chain employs TRBV4-1 and TRBJ2-5; D not resolved. This CDR3 has 13 residues. The V gene's germline CDR1 is MGHRA and CDR2 YSYEKL. V was clipped by 5 bases and J by 4 bases, with 11 bases between them. The CDR3 region has the DNA TGCGCCAGCAGCTACCTCTCTCGAGAGACCCAGTACTTC. Translation gives CASSYLSRETQYF.

The chain uses TRBV6-6 and TRBJ1-4; 8 positions agree with TRBD1. Germline loops: CDR1 MNHNY, CDR2 SVGAGI (reference sequence). This CDR3 is built from 16 residues. Trimming at V came to 6 bases and at J to 5 bases, leaving 11 bases not matched to a gene. CDR3 sequence reads: CASSRRGQGLNEKLFF. Here the CDR3 DNA reads TGTGCCAGCAGCCGTCGAGGACAGGGACTAAATGAAAAACTGTTTTTT.

The V gene is TRBV4-2, the J gene TRBJ2-3; weak D call: TRBD2 (6 bases). In germline, CDR1 is LGHNA, CDR2 YNFKEQ. With 0 bases removed from V and 6 bases from J, the gap between germline ends came to 19 bases. This CDR3 has 17 residues. The CDR3 region is CASSQDGSGEWRDTQYF. In DNA, the CDR3 is TGTGCCAGCAGCCAAGATGGGTCGGGAGAGTGGCGGGATACGCAGTATTTT.

The rearrangement joins TRBV5-4 to TRBJ1-1; D may be TRBD1 (5 bases). The CDR3 is 14 amino acids. Germline V gene data show CDR1 as SGHNT and CDR2 as YYREEE (reference sequence). Trimming cost V 4 bases and J 4 bases, with 14 bases left between them. The chain's CDR3 is CASSRGGETTEAFF. In DNA form, the CDR3 reads TGTGCCAGCAGCCGGGGCGGGGAAACCACTGAAGCTTTCTTT.

The V gene is TRBV2, the J gene TRBJ1-5, with D possibly being TRBD1 (5 bases). Germline V gene lookup returns CDR1 SNHLY and CDR2 FYNNEI. V dropped 5 bases and J dropped 3 bases, with 8 bases sitting between them. This CDR3 comprises 13 residues. This chain's CDR3 is CASSTGFNQPQHF. CDR3 nucleotides: TGTGCCAGCAGTACAGGTTTCAATCAGCCCCAGCATTTT.

The chain carries TRBV19 and TRBJ2-1; D is undetermined. The CDR3 is made up of 18 amino acids. V gave up 5 bases and J gave up 5 bases, with 25 bases separating them. Looked up from germline, CDR1 is LNHDA and CDR2 is SQIVND (reference sequence). This CDR3 is CASSVRLVPFPVHNEQFF. The CDR3 coding sequence is TGTGCCAGTAGTGTCCGATTAGTTCCTTTCCCCGTTCACAATGAGCAGTTCTTC.

The gene calls are TRBV28 and TRBJ1-2; TRBD1 matches 8 bases. The CDR3 loop spans 14 amino acids. V dropped 6 bases and J dropped 1; count of bases not matched to a gene: 4. CDR1 is MDHEN and CDR2 is SYDVKM in the germline V gene. Written as DNA, the CDR3 is TGTGCCAGCAGCCAGGGGGCTGATAACTATGGCTACACCTTC. Protein sequence: CASSQGADNYGYTF.

The DNA for the CDR3 is TGTGCCAGTAGTCCTCAGGGATACGAGCAGTACTTC. Protein product: CASSPQGYEQYF. The V call is TRBV19, the J call TRBJ2-7; D may be TRBD1 (5 bases). V shed 5 bases and J shed 4 bases, with 9 bases lying between them. The CDR3 runs to 12 residues. Germline CDR1 reads LNHDA; CDR2 reads SQIVND (reference sequence).

The V gene is TRBV15, the J gene TRBJ2-7; possibly TRBD2 for D (6 bases). The CDR3 is 13 residues long. The ends were cut back, 1 base at V and 10 bases at J, with 14 bases in the middle. CDR1 LNHNV and CDR2 YYDKDF come from the germline V gene (reference sequence). CDR3 coding DNA: TGTGCCACCAGCAGAGGGGACTCCTGGAATCAGTACTTC. Translating gives CATSRGDSWNQYF. The variable domain in full, completed from reference TRBV15 and TRBJ2-7, reads DAMVIQNPRYQVTQFGKPVTLSCSQTLNHNVMYWYQQKSSQAPKLLFHYYDKDFNNEADTPDNFQSRRPNTSFCFLDIRSPGLGDTAMYLCATSRGDSWNQYFGPGTRLTVT.

Only a few counts were recorded for this clone. V and J are TRBV4-1 and TRBJ1-5; D may be TRBD1 (5 bases). Trimming removed 1 base from V and 6 bases from J, with 13 bases in between. CDR3 length: 15 residues. Germline CDR1 and CDR2: MGHRA and YSYEKL. The CDR3 is CASSQGGSGLQPQHF. The CDR3 coding sequence is TGCGCCAGCAGCCAAGGGGGGTCAGGGCTTCAGCCCCAGCATTTT.

The V and J genes are TRBV29-1 and TRBJ2-7; D unclear. The length of the CDR3 is 13 residues. V was pared by 4 bases and J by 6 bases, with 16 bases between. Per germline, CDR1 SQVTM and CDR2 ANQGSEA. CDR3 sequence reads: CSVVAAQPGEQYF. In DNA form, the CDR3 reads TGCAGCGTTGTTGCGGCCCAACCCGGCGAGCAGTACTTC.

V gene TRBV10-3 combines with J gene TRBJ1-2, with a weak D call TRBD1 (6 bases). CDR1 is ENHRY, CDR2 SYGVKD, per germline. V lost 4 bases to trimming and J lost 0 bases, with 12 bases between them. The CDR3 has 15 amino acids. CDR3 DNA: TGTGCCATCAGTGTGCGGGACACCGCTAACTATGGCTACACCTTC. Protein: CAISVRDTANYGYTF.

As concerns this clone: It is unclear where the CDR3 begins or ends on the DNA, so no DNA is shown, and the CDR3 is as TCRdb lists it. The chain couples TRBV5-1 to TRBJ1-4. The CDR3 sequence runs 16 residues, both termini included. Germline CDR1 and CDR2: SGHRS and YFSETQ. CDR3 in amino acids: CASSLVGRGTNEKLFF.

The chain has TRBV2 and TRBJ1-4, with 11 bases fitting TRBD1. Germline V gives CDR1 SNHLY, CDR2 FYNNEI. This CDR3 spans 16 amino acids. Germline trimming cut 11 bases from V and 0 bases from J; bases unmatched to any gene: 8. The chain's CDR3 is CAGGGQGASTNEKLFF. CDR3 coding DNA: TGTGCCGGGGGAGGACAGGGGGCTTCAACTAATGAAAAACTGTTTTTT. Filled out from reference TRBV2 and TRBJ1-4, the complete variable domain reads EPEVTQTPSHQVTQMGQEVILRCVPISNHLYFYWYRQILGQKVEFLVSFYNNEISEKSEIFDDQFSVERPDGSNFTLKIRSTKLEDSAMYFCAGGGQGASTNEKLFFGSGTQLSVL.

The chain employs TRBV5-1 and TRBJ2-1, with D perhaps given as TRBD1 or TRBD2 (5 bases each). From germline, CDR1 is SGHRS and CDR2 YFSETQ. The CDR3 contains 16 residues. The V and J ends lost 1 base and 6 bases respectively, with 17 bases between them. The CDR3 nucleotides are TGCGCCAGCAGCTTGCTCCCGGGGCAGACCGGCAATGAGCAGTTCTTC. This sequence encodes CASSLLPGQTGNEQFF.